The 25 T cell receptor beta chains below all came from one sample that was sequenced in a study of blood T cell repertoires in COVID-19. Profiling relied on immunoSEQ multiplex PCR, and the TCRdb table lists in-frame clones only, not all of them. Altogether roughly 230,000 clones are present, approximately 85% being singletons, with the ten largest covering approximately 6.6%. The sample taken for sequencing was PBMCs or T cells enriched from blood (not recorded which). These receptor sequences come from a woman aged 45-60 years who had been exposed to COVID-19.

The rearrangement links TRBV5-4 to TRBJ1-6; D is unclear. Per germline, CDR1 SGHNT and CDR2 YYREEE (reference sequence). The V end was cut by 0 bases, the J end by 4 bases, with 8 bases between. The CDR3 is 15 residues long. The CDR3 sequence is CASSLAGRYNSPLHF. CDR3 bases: TGTGCCAGCAGCTTGGCCGGGAGGTATAATTCACCCCTCCACTTT. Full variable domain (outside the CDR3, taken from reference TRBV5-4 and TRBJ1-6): ETGVTQSPTHLIKTRGQQVTLRCSSQSGHNTVSWYQQALGQGPQFIFQYYREEENGRGNFPPRFSGLQFPNYSSELNVNALELDDSALYLCASSLAGRYNSPLHFGNGTRLTVT.

CDR3 in DNA: TGTGCCAGTTCTCCTAGCGGGGACGAGCAGTACTTC. Its translation is CASSPSGDEQYF. The chain is built from TRBV19 and TRBJ2-7; 9 bases line up with TRBD2. CDR3 length: 12 residues. V shed 8 bases, J shed 5 bases, and the junction held 4 bases outside the gene matches. Germline assignment: CDR1 LNHDA and CDR2 SQIVND (reference sequence).

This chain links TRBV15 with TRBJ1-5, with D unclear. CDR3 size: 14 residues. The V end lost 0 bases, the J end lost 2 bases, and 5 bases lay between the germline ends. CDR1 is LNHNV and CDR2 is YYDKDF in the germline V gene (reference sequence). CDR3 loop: CATSRDSGNQPQHF. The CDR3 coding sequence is TGTGCCACCAGCAGAGATTCGGGCAATCAGCCCCAGCATTTT.

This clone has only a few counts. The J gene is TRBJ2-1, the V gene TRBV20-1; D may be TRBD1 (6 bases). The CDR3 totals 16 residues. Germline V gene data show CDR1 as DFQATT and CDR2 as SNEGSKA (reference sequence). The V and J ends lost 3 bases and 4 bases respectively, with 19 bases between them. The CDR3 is CSASSILGQFYNEQFF. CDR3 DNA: TGCAGTGCTAGTTCCATTCTCGGACAGTTTTACAATGAGCAGTTCTTC.

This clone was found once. The CDR3: CASSFNRGVLGYTF. CDR3 nucleotides: TGTGCCAGCAGCTTCAACAGGGGCGTGTTGGGCTACACCTTC. This chain connects TRBV5-6 to TRBJ1-2, with TRBD1 matching over 7 bases. CDR1 SGHDT and CDR2 YYEEEE come from the germline V gene. The trim removed 2 bases at V and 8 bases at J, leaving 9 bases unmatched. The CDR3 totals 14 residues. The variable domain in full, with the rest retrieved from reference TRBV5-6 and TRBJ1-2, is DAGVTQSPTHLIKTRGQQVTLRCSPKSGHDTVSWYQQALGQGPQFIFQYYEEEERQRGNFPDRFSGHQFPNYSSELNVNALLLGDSALYLCASSFNRGVLGYTFGSGTRLTVV.

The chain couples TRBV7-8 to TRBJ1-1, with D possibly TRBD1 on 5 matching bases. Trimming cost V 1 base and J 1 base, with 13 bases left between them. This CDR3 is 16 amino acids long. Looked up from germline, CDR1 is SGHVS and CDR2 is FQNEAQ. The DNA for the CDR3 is TGTGCCAGCAGCTTAGAACTCCAGGGTCGGAACACTGAAGCTTTCTTT. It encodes CASSLELQGRNTEAFF.

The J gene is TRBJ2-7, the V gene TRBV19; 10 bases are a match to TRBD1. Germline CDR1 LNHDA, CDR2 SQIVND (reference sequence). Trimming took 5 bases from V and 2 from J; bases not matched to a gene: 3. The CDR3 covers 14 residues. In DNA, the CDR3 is TGTGCCAGTAGTGCCGGGACAGGGGCCTACGAGCAGTACTTC. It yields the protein CASSAGTGAYEQYF.

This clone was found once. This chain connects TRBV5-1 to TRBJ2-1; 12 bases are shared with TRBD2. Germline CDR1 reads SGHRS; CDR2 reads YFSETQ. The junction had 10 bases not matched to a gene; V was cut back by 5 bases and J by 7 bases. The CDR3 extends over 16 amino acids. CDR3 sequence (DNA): TGCGCCAGCAGTTCCAGCAACCTAGCGGGAGGGAATGAGCAGTTCTTC. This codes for CASSSSNLAGGNEQFF.

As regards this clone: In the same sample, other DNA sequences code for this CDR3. The CDR3 spells CASSRGQNTEAFF. In DNA, the CDR3 is TGCGCCAGCAGCCGTGGACAGAACACTGAAGCTTTCTTT. This chain joins TRBV5-1 and TRBJ1-1; D is perhaps TRBD1 (5 bases). The CDR3 sequence is 13 residues long. CDR1 SGHRS and CDR2 YFSETQ come from the germline V gene. Deletions cut 4 bases from V and 1 base from J, with 8 bases between.

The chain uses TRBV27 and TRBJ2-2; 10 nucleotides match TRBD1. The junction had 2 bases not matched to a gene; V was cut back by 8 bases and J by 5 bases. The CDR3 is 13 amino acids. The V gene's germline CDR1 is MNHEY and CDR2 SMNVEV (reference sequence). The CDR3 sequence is CASPGQGTGELFF. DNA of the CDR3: TGTGCCAGCCCGGGACAGGGGACCGGGGAGCTGTTTTTT.

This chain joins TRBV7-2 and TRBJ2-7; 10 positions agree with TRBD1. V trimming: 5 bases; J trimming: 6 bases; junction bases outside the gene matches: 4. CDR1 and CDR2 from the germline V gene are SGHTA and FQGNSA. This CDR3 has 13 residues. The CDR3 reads CASSRDRGGEQYF. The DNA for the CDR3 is TGTGCCAGCAGCAGGGACAGGGGAGGCGAGCAGTACTTC.

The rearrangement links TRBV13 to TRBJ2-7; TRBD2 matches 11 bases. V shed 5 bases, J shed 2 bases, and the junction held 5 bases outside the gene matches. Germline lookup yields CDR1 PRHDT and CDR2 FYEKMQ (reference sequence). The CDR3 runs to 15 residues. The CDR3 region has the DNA TGTGCCAGCAGCCCAGGACTAGCGGGTACCTACGAGCAGTACTTC. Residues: CASSPGLAGTYEQYF.

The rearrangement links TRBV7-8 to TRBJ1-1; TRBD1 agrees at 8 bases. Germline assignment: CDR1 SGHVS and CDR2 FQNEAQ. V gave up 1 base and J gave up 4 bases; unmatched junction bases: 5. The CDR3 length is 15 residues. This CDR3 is CASSLDRGTGTEAFF. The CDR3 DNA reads TGTGCCAGCAGCTTAGACAGGGGGACAGGCACTGAAGCTTTCTTT.

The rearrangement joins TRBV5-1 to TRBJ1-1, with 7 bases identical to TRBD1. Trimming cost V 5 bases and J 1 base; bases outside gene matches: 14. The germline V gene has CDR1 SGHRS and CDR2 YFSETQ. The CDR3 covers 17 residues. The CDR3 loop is CASRHRDSLHGNTEAFF. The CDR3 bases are TGCGCCAGCAGGCACCGGGACAGCCTGCATGGGAACACTGAAGCTTTCTTT.

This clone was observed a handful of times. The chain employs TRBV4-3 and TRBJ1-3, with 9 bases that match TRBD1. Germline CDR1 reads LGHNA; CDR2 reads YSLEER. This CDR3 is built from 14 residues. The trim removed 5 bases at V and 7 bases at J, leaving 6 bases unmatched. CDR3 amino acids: CASSDSGTGNTIYF. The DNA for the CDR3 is TGCGCCAGCAGCGACAGCGGGACAGGGAACACCATATATTTT.

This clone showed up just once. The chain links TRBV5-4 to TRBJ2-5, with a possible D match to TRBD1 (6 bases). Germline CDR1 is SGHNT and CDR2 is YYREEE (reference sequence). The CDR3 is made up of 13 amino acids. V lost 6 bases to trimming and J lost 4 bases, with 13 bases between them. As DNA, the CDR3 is TGTGCCAGCAATGAACAGGGTGCAGAGACCCAGTACTTC. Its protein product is CASNEQGAETQYF.

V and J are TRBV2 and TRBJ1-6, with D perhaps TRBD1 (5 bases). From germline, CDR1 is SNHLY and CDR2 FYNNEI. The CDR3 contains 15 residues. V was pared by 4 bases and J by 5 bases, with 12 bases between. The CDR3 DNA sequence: TGTGCCAGCAGTGTTGGACGGGGGGATAATTCACCCCTCCACTTT. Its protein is CASSVGRGDNSPLHF. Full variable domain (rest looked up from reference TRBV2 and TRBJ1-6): EPEVTQTPSHQVTQMGQEVILRCVPISNHLYFYWYRQILGQKVEFLVSFYNNEISEKSEIFDDQFSVERPDGSNFTLKIRSTKLEDSAMYFCASSVGRGDNSPLHFGNGTRLTVT.

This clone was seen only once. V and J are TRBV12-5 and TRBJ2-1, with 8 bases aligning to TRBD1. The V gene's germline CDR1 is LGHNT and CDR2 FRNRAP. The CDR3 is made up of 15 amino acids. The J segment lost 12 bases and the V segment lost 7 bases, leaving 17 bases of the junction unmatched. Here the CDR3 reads CASAIFETGEFGQFF. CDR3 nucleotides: TGTGCTAGTGCCATCTTTGAGACAGGGGAGTTTGGGCAGTTCTTC.

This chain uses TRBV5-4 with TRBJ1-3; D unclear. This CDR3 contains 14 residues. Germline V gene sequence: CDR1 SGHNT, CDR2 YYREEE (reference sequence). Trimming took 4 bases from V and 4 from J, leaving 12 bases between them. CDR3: CASSLDPFGNTIYF. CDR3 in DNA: TGTGCCAGCAGCCTAGACCCGTTCGGAAACACCATATATTTT.

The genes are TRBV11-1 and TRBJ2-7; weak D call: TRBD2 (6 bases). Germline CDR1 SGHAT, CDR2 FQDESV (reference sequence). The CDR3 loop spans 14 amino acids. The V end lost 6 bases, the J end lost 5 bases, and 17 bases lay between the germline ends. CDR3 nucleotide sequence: TGTGCCAGCAGTTCCCCGGGGGAAGGGGACGAGCAGTACTTC. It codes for CASSSPGEGDEQYF.

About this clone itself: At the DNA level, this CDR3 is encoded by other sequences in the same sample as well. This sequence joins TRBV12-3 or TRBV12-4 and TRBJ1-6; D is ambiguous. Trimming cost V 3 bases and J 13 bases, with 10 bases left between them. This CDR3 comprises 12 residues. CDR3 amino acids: CASSFEGSPLHF. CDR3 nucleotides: TGTGCCAGCAGTTTCGAGGGATCCCCCCTCCACTTT.

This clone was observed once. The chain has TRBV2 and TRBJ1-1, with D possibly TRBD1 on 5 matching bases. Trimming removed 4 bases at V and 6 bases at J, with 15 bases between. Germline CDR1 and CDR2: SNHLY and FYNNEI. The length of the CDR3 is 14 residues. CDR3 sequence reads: CASSGAGRISEAFF. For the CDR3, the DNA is TGTGCCAGCAGTGGGGCAGGGCGTATATCTGAAGCTTTCTTT.

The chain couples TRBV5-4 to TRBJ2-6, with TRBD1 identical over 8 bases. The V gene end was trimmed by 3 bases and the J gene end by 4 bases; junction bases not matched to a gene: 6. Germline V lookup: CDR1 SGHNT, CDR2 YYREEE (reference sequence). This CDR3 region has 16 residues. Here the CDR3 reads CASSSWTGSGANVLTF. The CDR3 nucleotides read TGTGCCAGCAGCTCGTGGACAGGGAGCGGGGCCAACGTCCTGACTTTC.

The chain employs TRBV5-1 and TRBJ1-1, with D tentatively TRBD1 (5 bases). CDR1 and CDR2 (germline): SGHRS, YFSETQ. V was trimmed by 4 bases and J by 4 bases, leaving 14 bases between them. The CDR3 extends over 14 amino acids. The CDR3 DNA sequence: TGCGCCAGCAGCATAAACCGGAGGGGCACTGAAGCTTTCTTT. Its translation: CASSINRRGTEAFF. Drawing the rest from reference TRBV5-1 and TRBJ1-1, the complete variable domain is KAGVTQTPRYLIKTRGQQVTLSCSPISGHRSVSWYQQTPGQGLQFLFEYFSETQRNKGNFPGRFSGRQFSNSRSEMNVSTLELGDSALYLCASSINRRGTEAFFGQGTRLTVV.

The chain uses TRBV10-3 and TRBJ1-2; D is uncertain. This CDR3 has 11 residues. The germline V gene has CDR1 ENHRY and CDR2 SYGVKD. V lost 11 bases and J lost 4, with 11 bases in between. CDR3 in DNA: TGTGCCTCCACGTCGAGCTATGGCTACACCTTC. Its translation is CASTSSYGYTF.